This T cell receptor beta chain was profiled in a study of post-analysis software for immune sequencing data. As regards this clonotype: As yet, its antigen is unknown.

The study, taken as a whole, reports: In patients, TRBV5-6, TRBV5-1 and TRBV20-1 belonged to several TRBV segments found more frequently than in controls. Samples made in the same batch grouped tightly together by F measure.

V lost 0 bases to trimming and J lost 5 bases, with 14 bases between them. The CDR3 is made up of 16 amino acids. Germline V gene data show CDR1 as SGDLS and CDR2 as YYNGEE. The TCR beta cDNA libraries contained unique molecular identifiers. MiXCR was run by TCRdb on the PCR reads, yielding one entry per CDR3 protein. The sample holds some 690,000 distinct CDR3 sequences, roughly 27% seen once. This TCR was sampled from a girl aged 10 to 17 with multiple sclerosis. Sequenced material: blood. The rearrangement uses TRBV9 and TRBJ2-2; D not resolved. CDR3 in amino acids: CASSVGTHVTTGELFF. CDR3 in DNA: TGTGCCAGCAGCGTAGGTACCCACGTAACTACCGGGGAGCTGTTTTTT.